These T cell receptor beta chains were read from a single sample in a study of identical twins. TCRdb redid the calling of the 5' RACE reads with MiXCR, one entry per CDR3 protein. The repertoire has 1,800,000 or so distinct CDR3 sequences, around 33% of them found once; the top ten carry under 0.35%. The sequenced material came from cord blood. The receptor source for this set is a newborn girl in good health. CDR3s include the opening cysteine and the closing phenylalanine or tryptophan. A D gene is named only where the DNA matches it firmly. A row's size may be missing; if present it is once, few, many or a size class.

TRBD1 TRBJ1-2 14 TRBV6-1 . TGTGCCAGCAAGGGGAGACAGGGGAACTATGGCTACACCTTC CASKGRQGNYGYTF
. TRBJ1-2 20 TRBV5-1 few TGCGCCAGCACCCATTCATTCGGGCAGGCCAATCGACTAGCTAACTATGGCTACACCTTC CASTHSFGQANRLANYGYTF
. TRBJ1-2 12 TRBV20-1 . TGCAGTGCTAGCCAGAAGGGGTATGGCTACACCTTC CSASQKGYGYTF
. TRBJ1-2 15 TRBV9 . TGTGCCAGCAGCGTAGCTCCAGGACCGAACTATGGCTACACCTTC CASSVAPGPNYGYTF
. TRBJ1-2 14 TRBV12-3/TRBV12-4 few TGTGCCAGCACCTCACGGCGGGATTGGTATGGCTACACCTTC CASTSRRDWYGYTF
. TRBJ1-5 10 TRBV20-1 many TGCAGTGCTAGAGATCAGCCCCAGCATTTT CSARDQPQHF
. TRBJ1-5 16 TRBV5-1 . TGCGCCAGCAGCGGAGGCAGGGAGGAACTTAATCAGCCCCAGCATTTT CASSGGREELNQPQHF
. TRBJ2-5 13 TRBV9 . TGTGCCAGCAGCGCCGGGGTTCTGGAGACCCAGTACTTC CASSAGVLETQYF
TRBD2 TRBJ2-3 15 TRBV20-1 . TGCAATGCTAGAGTCCGGGAGCGGGGTGGGGATACGCAGTATTTT CNARVRERGGDTQYF
. TRBJ2-3 13 TRBV20-1 . TGCAGTGCCATGGGATGGGGCACAGATACGCAGTATTTT CSAMGWGTDTQYF
. TRBJ2-7 14 TRBV7-9 few TGTGCCAGCAGCTCGTACACGGAGATGTACGAGCAGTACTTC CASSSYTEMYEQYF
. TRBJ2-5 15 TRBV7-9 few TGTGCCAGCAGCTTAGTTTGGTGGGAATGCAATGAGCAGTACTTC CASSLVWWECNEQYF
. TRBJ2-3 17 TRBV20-1 few TGCAGTGCTAGAGATCGATACGGTAGCAGAGCCACAGATACGCAGTATTTT CSARDRYGSRATDTQYF
TRBD1 TRBJ1-2 15 TRBV25-1 . TGTGCCAGCACCGATGAACAGGGGGCGGGCTATGGCTACACCTTC CASTDEQGAGYGYTF
TRBD2 TRBJ2-1 14 TRBV3-1 few TGTGCCAGCAGCCCCGGACTAGCGGATTATATTCAGTTCTTC CASSPGLADYIQFF
. TRBJ1-2 13 TRBV14 . TGTGCCAGCAGCCAAGATGTTAACTATGGCTACACCTTC CASSQDVNYGYTF
. TRBJ2-7 15 TRBV6-5 . TGTGCCAGCAGTTCGAGGTCGGACTACTACAATGAGCAGTACTTC CASSSRSDYYNEQYF
. TRBJ1-2 13 TRBV29-1 few TGCAGCGTTGAACTGGGGCCGGGGTATGGCTACACCTTC CSVELGPGYGYTF
TRBD2 TRBJ2-3 17 TRBV10-3 . TGTGCCATCAGTGAGTCGGCTAGCGGGAGGGGTACAGATACGCAGTATTTT CAISESASGRGTDTQYF
TRBD1 TRBJ2-7 13 TRBV7-2 . TGTGCCAGTAAAGGGGGACAGAGTTACGAGCAGTACTTC CASKGGQSYEQYF
. TRBJ1-5 15 TRBV20-1 few TGCAGTGCTAGATGGGGGGGGGCGAGCAATCAGCCCCAGCATTTT CSARWGGASNQPQHF
. TRBJ2-5 12 TRBV29-1 few TGCAGCGGCCGGTTGAGTCAAGAGACCCAGTACTTC CSGRLSQETQYF
TRBD2 TRBJ2-5 17 TRBV7-2 once TGTGCCAGCAGCTTAGTTAGGGCGGGGGGACTAAAAGAGACCCAGTACTTC CASSLVRAGGLKETQYF
TRBD2 TRBJ2-7 19 TRBV27 . TGTGCCAGCAGAGAGACCGGGACTAGCGGGAGTAATTGTCCCTACGAGCAGTACTTC CASRETGTSGSNCPYEQYF
TRBD2 TRBJ2-1 17 TRBV6-5 . TGTGCCAGCAGTTACTCGTTCCCCGGGAGGGCCGAGGATGAGCAGTTCTTC CASSYSFPGRAEDEQFF
. TRBJ2-1 11 TRBV11-2 many TGTGCCAGCAGCTCAGCGAATGAGCAGTTCTTC CASSSANEQFF
. TRBJ2-1 13 TRBV6-5 . TGTGCCAGCAGAAAAACTAGGCAAGAGACCCAGTTCTTC CASRKTRQETQFF
. TRBJ2-4 14 TRBV6-2/TRBV6-3 . TGTGCCAGCAGTCCCGCGGGAGCCAAAAACATTCAGTACTTC CASSPAGAKNIQYF
TRBD2 TRBJ2-1 14 TRBV29-1 . TGCAGCGTTCTGAGCGGGGGGGCCTACAATGAGCAGTTCTTC CSVLSGGAYNEQFF
TRBD1 TRBJ2-1 16 TRBV5-1 . TGCGCCAGCAGCCCCGGACAGGGGACGGCCTACAATGAGCAGTTCTTC CASSPGQGTAYNEQFF
TRBD2 TRBJ2-3 13 TRBV29-1 few TGCAGCGTTGGGCGGGAGGGAGGAGATACGCAGTATTTT CSVGREGGDTQYF
TRBD1 TRBJ2-3 16 TRBV28 few TGTGCCAGCTCCTCTAGGGACAGGAGTAGCACAGATACGCAGTATTTT CASSSRDRSSTDTQYF
TRBD2 TRBJ2-1 15 TRBV11-1 few TGTGCCAGCAGCCCCCAGCTAGCGGGGCACAATGAGCAGTTCTTC CASSPQLAGHNEQFF
TRBD2 TRBJ2-7 15 TRBV20-1 . TGCAGTGCTAGTCCGACTAGCGGGGGAGGCTACGAGCAGTACTTC CSASPTSGGGYEQYF
TRBD2 TRBJ2-7 16 TRBV28 . TGTGCCAGCAGTCCACCGGGACTAGGGGCCCCCTACGAGCAGTACTTC CASSPPGLGAPYEQYF
. TRBJ1-2 12 TRBV24-1 few TGTGCCACCAGTGATTTTCAGTATGGCTACACCTTC CATSDFQYGYTF
. TRBJ2-5 17 TRBV28 once TGTGCCAGCAGTTTTGTTAGGACGGCCTTCTCCTACAATGAGCAGTACTTC CASSFVRTAFSYNEQYF
TRBD1 TRBJ1-1 14 TRBV7-2 . TGTGCCAGCATAGTCCTGCAGGGGGCTACTGAAGCTTTCTTT CASIVLQGATEAFF
TRBD1 TRBJ1-2 13 TRBV7-9 many TGTGCCAGCAGCTTAAACAGGGGAAATGGCTACACCTTC CASSLNRGNGYTF
TRBD2 TRBJ2-1 16 TRBV4-1 few TGCGCCAGCAGCCACCTTAGCGGGAGGGGGAACAATGAGCAGTTCTTC CASSHLSGRGNNEQFF
. TRBJ2-2 14 TRBV9 . TGCGCCAGCAGCGTAGTGGTACCCAACGGGGAGCTGTTTTTT CASSVVVPNGELFF
. TRBJ1-4 13 TRBV20-1 few TGCAGTGCTACGCCCCCCCGTGGTGAAAAACTGTTTTTT CSATPPRGEKLFF
. TRBJ2-4 13 TRBV27 few TGTGCCAGCAGTTTATCCGACAAAAACATTCAGTACTTC CASSLSDKNIQYF
TRBD1 TRBJ1-2 11 TRBV29-1 . TGCAGCGTTCCAGGGGGAGGTGGCTACACCTTC CSVPGGGGYTF
. TRBJ1-5 14 TRBV28 . TGTGCCAGCAGTCACGGACGGTACAATCAGCCCCAGCATTTT CASSHGRYNQPQHF
TRBD2 TRBJ2-3 20 TRBV7-6 . TGTGCCAGCAGCCTCCCTCAGCTAGCGGGGGGGCCTTTTAGCACAGATACGCAGTATTTT CASSLPQLAGGPFSTDTQYF
TRBD2 TRBJ2-1 14 TRBV5-1 few TGCGCCAGCAGCTTGGCAGCGGGAATTCCTGAGCAGTTCTTC CASSLAAGIPEQFF
. TRBJ2-1 14 TRBV13 few TGTGCCAGCGCGGGGAGGACTACCTACAATGAGCAGTTCTTC CASAGRTTYNEQFF
TRBD2 TRBJ2-3 19 TRBV9 . TGTGCCAGCAGCGTAGATGGGACTAGCGGATTTCCGAGCACAGATACGCAGTATTTT CASSVDGTSGFPSTDTQYF
TRBD1 TRBJ1-6 15 TRBV20-1 . TGCAGTGCTAGCCCCCGGGACAGGTATAATTCACCCCTCCACTTT CSASPRDRYNSPLHF
TRBD2 TRBJ2-1 12 TRBV20-1 many TGCAGTGCTAGCGGGAGGGCCAATGAGCAGTTCTTC CSASGRANEQFF
. TRBJ2-3 14 TRBV20-1 . TGCAGTGCTAGACGGGGGTTCGGGAAAGATACGCAGTATTTT CSARRGFGKDTQYF
. TRBJ1-5 17 TRBV12-3/TRBV12-4 few TGTGCCAGCAGTCTACGAATTAGAGGAGATAGCAATCAGCCCCAGCATTTT CASSLRIRGDSNQPQHF
. TRBJ2-1 14 TRBV20-1 few TGCAGTGCTAGAATGGGCGGTTCCTACAATGAGCAGTTCTTC CSARMGGSYNEQFF
TRBD2 TRBJ2-2 15 TRBV5-1 . TGCGCCAGCAGCTCGACTAGCGGGAGTTCCGGGGAGCTGTTTTTT CASSSTSGSSGELFF
. TRBJ2-5 17 TRBV7-9 . TGTGCCAGCAGCCTCGCTTACACAGGGTCGACTAAAGAGACCCAGTACTTC CASSLAYTGSTKETQYF
. TRBJ1-1 13 TRBV4-1 few TGCGCCAGCAGCCAAGCCGTGGTCACTGAAGCTTTCTTT CASSQAVVTEAFF
TRBD2 TRBJ2-7 15 TRBV12-5 few TGTGCTAGTGGTTTGGGGGGGACTAGCGCCTACGAGCAGTACTTC CASGLGGTSAYEQYF